Listed here are 2 T cell receptor beta chains from one sample, sequenced in a study of tumor and adjacent non-tumor tissue in lung cancer. TCRbeta libraries were built with three rounds of nested PCR, modified from ARM-PCR. Each CDR3 protein is one row after TCRdb ran MiXCR on the multiplex PCR reads. The table shows over 110,000 distinct CDR3 sequences, with around 65% occurring only once. This sample's RNA came from whole unsorted tissue. Specimen: lung tumor tissue. The origin of the receptors is a man aged 55 to 70 with small cell lung cancer.

Concerning this clonotype: The germline gene is not matched at one end of the junction; a read error may be the cause. The chain is built from TRBV20-1 and TRBJ2-2; D is perhaps TRBD2 (5 bases). This CDR3 contains 15 residues. Germline V gene lookup returns CDR1 DFQATT and CDR2 SNEGSKA (reference sequence). The CDR3 loop reads CSARATRTNTGKLFF. As DNA, the CDR3 is TGCAGTGCTAGAGCGACGCGGACGAACACCGGGAAGCTGTTTTTT.

The V gene is TRBV11-2, the J gene TRBJ2-1, with 7 bases identical to TRBD2. Trimming cost V 5 bases and J 8 bases; bases outside gene matches: 18. The germline CDR1 and CDR2 sequences are SGHAT and FQNNGV. The CDR3 consists of 17 residues. For the CDR3, the DNA is TGTGCCAGCAGCCACCTCGTAGACGCAGGGAGGGGCCATGAGCAGTTCTTC. Translated: CASSHLVDAGRGHEQFF. Combining the CDR3 with reference TRBV11-2 and TRBJ2-1 gives the whole variable domain EAGVAQSPRYKIIEKRQSVAFWCNPISGHATLYWYQQILGQGPKLLIQFQNNGVVDDSQLPKDRFSAERLKGVDSTLKIQPAKLEDSAVYLCASSHLVDAGRGHEQFFGPGTRLTVL.